One and the same sample provided the 15 T cell receptor beta chains below, sequenced in a study of shared clonotypes between healthy human individuals. Clones were read by immunoSEQ multiplex PCR, and TCRdb kept only the in-frame ones, dropping some. The sample records approximately 470,000 clones, 81% being singletons. The specimen was PBMCs. The origin of the receptors is a woman between 40 and 55 years old in good health. Some clones in this sample may be carry-over from other donors' samples.

This clone was recorded once. The gene calls are TRBV28 and TRBJ2-7, with D tentatively TRBD2 (5 bases). Germline V gene data show CDR1 as MDHEN and CDR2 as SYDVKM. CDR3 length: 12 residues. Deletions cut 7 bases from V and 6 bases from J, with 13 bases between. The CDR3 is CASTLRSGEQYF. For the CDR3, the DNA is TGTGCCAGCACCCTTAGGAGCGGCGAGCAGTACTTC.

The chain has TRBV25-1 and TRBJ1-3, with D possibly matching TRBD1 (5 bases). The CDR3 has 14 amino acids. V was cut by 7 bases and J by 7 bases, with 17 bases left in between. CDR1 MGHDK and CDR2 SYGVNS come from the germline V gene. The CDR3 DNA sequence: TGTGCCAGCACCCCCGCAGGGTACGGTAACACCATATATTTT. Translated: CASTPAGYGNTIYF.

The V call is TRBV27, the J call TRBJ1-2; D gene unclear. Germline V CDR1 and CDR2: MNHEY, SMNVEV (reference sequence). Between the trimmed V and J ends, which lost 8 bases and 4 bases, there was a span of 17 bases. CDR3 length: 14 amino acids. The CDR3 nucleotides are TGTGCCAGCCTTGGGGTCAGCTTGGGCTATGGCTACACCTTC. Translated, it gives CASLGVSLGYGYTF.

CDR3 nucleotide sequence: TGTGCCAGTAGTATAGGTGGTGGCGCCGGGGAGCTGTTTTTT. It yields the protein CASSIGGGAGELFF. The V and J genes are TRBV19 and TRBJ2-2; no firm D call. Germline loops: CDR1 LNHDA, CDR2 SQIVND (reference sequence). This CDR3 is built from 14 residues. V was trimmed by 1 base and J by 6 bases, leaving 9 bases between them.

This chain's CDR3 is CASSPGTGVFTLSGNTIYF. The CDR3 DNA is TGTGCCAGCAGCCCCGGGACAGGGGTCTTCACTCTCTCTGGAAACACCATATATTTT. This chain joins TRBV7-9 and TRBJ1-3, with 10 bases matching TRBD1. The trim removed 5 bases at V and 0 bases at J, leaving 13 bases unmatched. Germline values: CDR1 SEHNR, CDR2 FQNEAQ (reference sequence). There are 19 residues in the CDR3.

The V gene is TRBV11-2, the J gene TRBJ2-2; D call uncertain. Germline loops: CDR1 SGHAT, CDR2 FQNNGV. The germline V and J ends were trimmed by 0 bases and 6 bases, with 8 bases remaining between them. The CDR3 is 14 amino acids. The CDR3 region is CASSLDLGPGELFF. The CDR3 nucleotides read TGTGCCAGCAGCTTAGATCTGGGCCCCGGGGAGCTGTTTTTT. The full variable domain, in which reference TRBV11-2 and TRBJ2-2 provide the parts outside the CDR3, is EAGVAQSPRYKIIEKRQSVAFWCNPISGHATLYWYQQILGQGPKLLIQFQNNGVVDDSQLPKDRFSAERLKGVDSTLKIQPAKLEDSAVYLCASSLDLGPGELFFGEGSRLTVL.

The J gene is TRBJ1-1, the V gene TRBV11-1; TRBD1 aligns across 8 bases. The germline CDR1 and CDR2 sequences are SGHAT and FQDESV (reference sequence). V dropped 4 bases and J dropped 8; count of bases not matched to a gene: 6. The CDR3 is made up of 13 amino acids. This chain's CDR3 is CASSSSTGAEAFF. CDR3 DNA: TGTGCCAGCAGCTCCTCGACAGGGGCCGAAGCTTTCTTT.

This clone occurred a few times. This chain links TRBV5-1 with TRBJ2-5; possibly TRBD2 for D (6 bases). V dropped 0 bases and J dropped 3 bases, with 12 bases sitting between them. Germline V gene data show CDR1 as SGHRS and CDR2 as YFSETQ. CDR3 length equals 15 residues. As DNA, the CDR3 is TGCGCCAGCAGCTTGGACCCGGGAGTCGAAGAGACCCAGTACTTC. Translation: CASSLDPGVEETQYF.

The CDR3 sequence: CAWSVGRQETQYF. As DNA, the CDR3 is TGTGCCTGGAGTGTTGGCCGACAAGAGACCCAGTACTTC. The chain uses TRBV30 and TRBJ2-5; D ambiguous. Germline CDR1 reads GTSNPN; CDR2 reads SVGIG (reference sequence). The CDR3 length is 13 residues. Trimming left V 0 bases short and J 2 bases short, with 7 bases between.

In its sample, this clone was seen once. A far larger clone is a single base away, which makes a read error likely. The chain is built from TRBV7-3 and TRBJ2-2; maybe TRBD2 (5 bases). Germline assignment: CDR1 SGHTA and CDR2 FQGTGA. The CDR3 loop spans 16 amino acids. The CDR3 region has the DNA TGTGCCAGCAGCATAACAAGGACTGGAAACACCGGGGAGCTGTTTTTT. This sequence encodes CASSITRTGNTGELFF.

This chain connects TRBV2 to TRBJ1-2; 8 bases are a match to TRBD1. This CDR3 spans 15 amino acids. The J segment lost 8 bases and the V segment lost 5 bases, leaving 13 bases of the junction unmatched. Germline V gene sequence: CDR1 SNHLY, CDR2 FYNNEI. The CDR3 spells CASSPGTGPLGGYTF. CDR3 sequence (DNA): TGTGCCAGCAGTCCCGGGACAGGTCCTCTGGGGGGCTACACCTTC.

The chain carries TRBV5-1 and TRBJ2-2; 8 nucleotides align to TRBD2. V gave up 0 bases and J gave up 7 bases; unmatched junction bases: 5. Germline V lookup: CDR1 SGHRS, CDR2 YFSETQ. The CDR3 contains 15 residues. The CDR3 DNA sequence: TGCGCCAGCAGCTTGGACGGGAGGGCCGTCGGGGAGCTGTTTTTT. Translated: CASSLDGRAVGELFF.

A word on this clone: This likely traces to a read error, being one base from a far larger clone. Other DNA sequences in the sample encode the same CDR3. The chain couples TRBV7-2 to TRBJ2-3, with TRBD1 matching over 7 bases. Germline V gives CDR1 SGHTA, CDR2 FQGNSA. The CDR3 is made up of 13 amino acids. Here the CDR3 reads CASSLGTARRQYF. The DNA for the CDR3 is TGCGCCAGCAGCTTAGGGACAGCACGGAGGCAGTATTTT.

With regard to this clone: With a far larger clone one base away, a read error is the likely cause. The chain recombines TRBV2 with TRBJ1-1; D call uncertain. The CDR3 is 13 residues long. Germline V gene sequence: CDR1 SNHLY, CDR2 FYNNEI. Trimming pared 4 bases from V and 1 base from J, leaving 7 bases between. The CDR3, as DNA: TGTGCCAGCAGTGGACTACCGAACACTGAAGCTTTCTTT. Translated: CASSGLPNTEAFF.

This clone occurred once. This CDR3 reads CASSFRGDLDGGELFF. The CDR3 DNA sequence: TGTGCCAGCAGCTTTCGAGGGGATCTAGACGGCGGGGAGCTGTTTTTT. The V call is TRBV5-6, the J call TRBJ2-2; perhaps D is TRBD1 or TRBD2 (5 bases each). The CDR3 runs 16 residues. Germline loops: CDR1 SGHDT, CDR2 YYEEEE. V was pared by 2 bases and J by 7 bases, with 18 bases between.